These 15 T cell receptor beta chains were sequenced from one sample in a study of siplizumab effects on memory and regulatory T cells. Profiled with immunoSEQ multiplex PCR; TCRdb holds only in-frame clones, not every one. The sample lists about 50,000 clones; nearly 95% were seen once. Sequencing input: CD8+ T cells sorted from blood. The receptors were gathered from a human donor in good health.

The chain has TRBV6-6 and TRBJ1-2, with no clear D. The CDR3 totals 14 residues. CDR1 is MNHNY, CDR2 SVGAGI, per germline (reference sequence). V was pared by 2 bases and J by 8 bases, with 15 bases between. The CDR3 here is CASSYLDRREGYTF. The CDR3 nucleotides are TGTGCCAGCAGTTACCTGGACCGAAGGGAGGGCTACACCTTC.

The chain employs TRBV5-4 and TRBJ1-5; 10 nucleotides line up with TRBD1. Germline V gives CDR1 SGHNT, CDR2 YYREEE (reference sequence). This CDR3 has 14 amino acids. J was trimmed by 7 bases and V by 4 bases; bases with no gene match: 5. DNA of the CDR3: TGTGCCAGCAGCCCAGGGACAGGGGCCCAGCCCCAGCATTTT. Protein sequence: CASSPGTGAQPQHF.

J is TRBJ2-1 and V is TRBV12-5; TRBD1 matches 8 bases. In germline, CDR1 is LGHNT, CDR2 FRNRAP. With 5 bases clipped from V and 7 bases from J, the junction kept 7 bases outside the gene matches. This CDR3 comprises 14 residues. The CDR3 DNA sequence: TGTGCTAGTGGTGCTCACCAGGGGGCAAATGAGCAGTTCTTC. Translating it yields CASGAHQGANEQFF.

The V gene is TRBV19, the J gene TRBJ2-3, with 7 bases matching TRBD2. The germline V gene encodes CDR1 LNHDA and CDR2 SQIVND (reference sequence). V was clipped by 6 bases and J by 2 bases; unmatched bases: 5. This CDR3 has 14 amino acids. CDR3 residues: CASRTSAFTDTQYF. For the CDR3, the DNA is TGTGCCAGTAGAACTAGCGCCTTCACAGATACGCAGTATTTT.

The rearrangement uses TRBV10-3 and TRBJ2-2; weak D call: TRBD2 (5 bases). The V end was cut by 7 bases, the J end by 2 bases, with 11 bases between. The length of the CDR3 is 14 residues. CDR1 and CDR2 (germline): ENHRY, SYGVKD. The CDR3 sequence: CAITSGSNTGELFF. The CDR3 coding sequence is TGTGCCATCACCTCGGGATCCAACACCGGGGAGCTGTTTTTT.

The rearrangement uses TRBV28 and TRBJ2-7, with 7 bases fitting TRBD1. The CDR3 has 16 residues. CDR1 and CDR2 from the germline V gene are MDHEN and SYDVKM. V was clipped by 1 base and J by 0 bases; unmatched bases: 6. CDR3 in DNA: TGTGCCAGCAGTTTATCACCCGGGACAGTCTCCTACGAGCAGTACTTC. It is translated as CASSLSPGTVSYEQYF.

This clone has only one observation. V usage is TRBV27 and J usage is TRBJ2-1; 7 bases map to TRBD2. The germline V gene encodes CDR1 MNHEY and CDR2 SMNVEV (reference sequence). With V trimmed by 3 bases and J by 10 bases, 9 bases remained unmatched. The CDR3 consists of 14 residues. The CDR3 DNA follows: TGTGCCAGCAGTTTGGGGTTGGCAGCGGGGGAGCAGTTCTTC. It yields the protein CASSLGLAAGEQFF.

V gene TRBV6-1 combines with J gene TRBJ1-1; D gene uncertain. Trimming removed 8 bases at V and 1 base at J, with 14 bases between. The CDR3 consists of 14 residues. Germline values: CDR1 MNHNS, CDR2 SASEGT. The CDR3 nucleotides read TGTGCCAGCGACCGGGGATTTGAGAACACTGAAGCTTTCTTT. It yields the protein CASDRGFENTEAFF.

The DNA of the CDR3 is TGTGCCAGCAGCGTAGATATCAGTTTATCAGCCAAAAACATTCAGTACTTC. Protein product: CASSVDISLSAKNIQYF. The genes are TRBV9 and TRBJ2-4, with D unclear. The germline V and J ends were trimmed by 0 bases and 0 bases, with 13 bases remaining between them. The CDR3 sequence is 17 residues long. Looked up from germline, CDR1 is SGDLS and CDR2 is YYNGEE.

The chain employs TRBV5-1 and TRBJ2-3; D is ambiguous. This CDR3 spans 13 amino acids. Germline V lookup: CDR1 SGHRS, CDR2 YFSETQ. With 2 bases removed from V and 6 bases from J, the gap between germline ends came to 10 bases. CDR3 sequence (DNA): TGCGCCAGCAGCTTAAGGATAGATGATACGCAGTATTTT. It is translated as CASSLRIDDTQYF.

The chain links TRBV29-1 to TRBJ2-3; 7 bases align to TRBD1. Trimming at V came to 1 base and at J to 0 bases, leaving 19 bases not matched to a gene. Per germline, CDR1 SQVTM and CDR2 ANQGSEA. This CDR3 is 20 amino acids long. CDR3 residues: CSVEGLRDSQRRTSTDTQYF. CDR3 DNA: TGCAGCGTTGAAGGCCTCCGGGACAGCCAAAGGAGAACTAGCACAGATACGCAGTATTTT.

The CDR3 loop is CASSLPGLDPDTQYF. The DNA of the CDR3 is TGTGCCAGCAGTTTACCCGGACTAGATCCAGATACGCAGTATTTT. The chain joins TRBV27 to TRBJ2-3; TRBD2 aligns across 7 bases. The CDR3 covers 15 residues. The V gene's germline CDR1 is MNHEY and CDR2 SMNVEV (reference sequence). V dropped 2 bases and J dropped 4; count of bases not matched to a gene: 6.

The chain is built from TRBV27 and TRBJ2-1; weak D call: TRBD2 (5 bases). V lost 3 bases and J lost 3, with 15 bases in between. There are 16 residues in the CDR3. CDR1 is MNHEY, CDR2 SMNVEV, per germline (reference sequence). CDR3 amino acids: CASSFIVGKIYNEQFF. In DNA form, the CDR3 reads TGTGCCAGCAGTTTCATAGTCGGGAAAATCTACAATGAGCAGTTCTTC.

V and J are TRBV27 and TRBJ2-1; no clear D gene. Between the trimmed V and J ends, which lost 5 bases and 5 bases, there was a span of 16 bases. The germline V gene encodes CDR1 MNHEY and CDR2 SMNVEV (reference sequence). The CDR3 length is 15 residues. CDR3: CASSPRGATDNEQFF. The CDR3 DNA follows: TGTGCCAGCAGTCCCCGCGGCGCCACCGACAATGAGCAGTTCTTC.

The chain employs TRBV6-5 and TRBJ2-1; D is undetermined. This CDR3 has 15 residues. The V gene's germline CDR1 is MNHEY and CDR2 SVGAGI. Trimming took off 5 bases at V and 1 base at J, with 12 bases between the two ends. Here the CDR3 reads CASSLRGESYNEQFF. The CDR3 DNA reads as TGTGCCAGCAGTCTGAGAGGAGAGTCCTACAATGAGCAGTTCTTC.